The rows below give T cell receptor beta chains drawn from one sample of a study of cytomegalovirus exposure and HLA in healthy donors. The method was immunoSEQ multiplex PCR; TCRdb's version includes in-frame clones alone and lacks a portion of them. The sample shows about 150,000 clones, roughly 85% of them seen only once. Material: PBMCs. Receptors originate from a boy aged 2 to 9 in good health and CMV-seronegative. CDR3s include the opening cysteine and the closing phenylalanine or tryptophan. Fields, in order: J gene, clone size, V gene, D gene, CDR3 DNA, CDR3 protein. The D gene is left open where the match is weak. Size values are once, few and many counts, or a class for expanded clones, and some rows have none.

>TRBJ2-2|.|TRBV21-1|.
TGTGCCAGCAGTTGGGAGGGTTATCCGAACACCGGGGAGCTGTTTTTT
CASSWEGYPNTGELFF
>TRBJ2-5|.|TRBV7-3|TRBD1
TGTGCCAGCAGCTCGGCCGGGACAGGAGGAGAGACCCAGTACTTC
CASSSAGTGGETQYF
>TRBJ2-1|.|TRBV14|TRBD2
TGTGCCAGCAGCCAAGTCTGGCTAGCGGGAAACAACAATGAGCAGTTCTTC
CASSQVWLAGNNNEQFF
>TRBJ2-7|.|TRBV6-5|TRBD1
TGTGCCAGCAGTCCCCGGACAGGTACCTACGAGCAGTACTTC
CASSPRTGTYEQYF
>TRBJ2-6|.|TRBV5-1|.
TGCGCCAGCAGCGTCAGGCGTGGGGGCATCAGCTCTGGGGCCAACGTCCTGACTTTC
CASSVRRGGISSGANVLTF
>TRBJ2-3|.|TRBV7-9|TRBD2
TGTGCCAGCAGCCCCGGGAGGGGGGTCACAGATACGCAGTATTTT
CASSPGRGVTDTQYF
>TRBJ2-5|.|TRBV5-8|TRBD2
TGTGCCAGCAGCCTAGGACTAGCGGGGGGTGAAGAGACCCAGTACTTC
CASSLGLAGGEETQYF
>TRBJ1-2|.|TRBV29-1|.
TGCAGCGTTGCACTGATCTATGGCTACACCTTC
CSVALIYGYTF
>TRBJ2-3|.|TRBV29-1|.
TGCAGCGCCAAGAACCTCGATCGAGGGACAGATACGCAGTATTTT
CSAKNLDRGTDTQYF
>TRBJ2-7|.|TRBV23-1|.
TGCGCCAGCAGTCAATTCCGCCATTTGGGGCCGTACGAGCAGTACTTC
CASSQFRHLGPYEQYF
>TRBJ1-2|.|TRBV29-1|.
TGCAGCGTTACCCGGACATCGCGGGGCTACACCTTC
CSVTRTSRGYTF
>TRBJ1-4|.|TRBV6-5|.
TGTGCCAGCAGTTACTCTACTTCGTCTAATGAAAAACTGTTTTTT
CASSYSTSSNEKLFF
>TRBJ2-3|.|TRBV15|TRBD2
TGTGCCACCAGCAGAGGGCTAGCGGCAGATACGCAGTATTTT
CATSRGLAADTQYF
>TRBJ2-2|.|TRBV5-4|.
TGTGCCAGCAGCTTCGGGAGTCCATCGGGCACCGGGGAGCTGTTTTTT
CASSFGSPSGTGELFF
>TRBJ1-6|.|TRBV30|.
TGTGCCTGGAGTGTATTAATAGGACAGTATAATTCACCCCTCCACTTT
CAWSVLIGQYNSPLHF
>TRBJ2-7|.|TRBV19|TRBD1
TGTGCCAGTAGTGACAGGGGAGCCTCCTACGAGCAGTACTTC
CASSDRGASYEQYF
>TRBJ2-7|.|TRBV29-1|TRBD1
TGCAGCGTTCTTAGGACAGGGAGCTCCTACGAGCAGTACTTC
CSVLRTGSSYEQYF
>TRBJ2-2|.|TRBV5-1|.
TGCGCCAGCAGCAAACAGGGATGGGGAACCGGGGAGCTGTTTTTT
CASSKQGWGTGELFF
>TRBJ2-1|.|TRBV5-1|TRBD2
TGCGCCAGCAGCTTGGGCGGGGGGCGCGGCAATGAGCAGTTCTTC
CASSLGGGRGNEQFF
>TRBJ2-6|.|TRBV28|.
TGTGCCAGCGGAAAAAGACAGGCTGGGGCCAACGTCCCGACTTTC
CASGKRQAGANVPTF
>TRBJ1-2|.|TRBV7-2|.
TGTGCCAGCAGCTTAAAAGTTGGAGACTCGTATGGCTACACCTTC
CASSLKVGDSYGYTF
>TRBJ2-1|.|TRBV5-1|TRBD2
TGCGCCAGCAGCTACCTCCCGAGGACTAGCGATGAGCAGTTCTTC
CASSYLPRTSDEQFF
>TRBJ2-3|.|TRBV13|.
TGTGCCAGCAGCTTATTATCACGGCTAGCGCACTCCGGGACTAGCACAGATACGCAGTATTTT
CASSLLSRLAHSGTSTDTQYF
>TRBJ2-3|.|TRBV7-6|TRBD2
TGTGCCAGCAGCTTAGGGACTAGTGATACAGATACGCAGTATTTT
CASSLGTSDTDTQYF
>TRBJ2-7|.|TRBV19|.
TGTGCCAGTAGTCTAGATACAGGGACCTACGAGCAGTACTTC
CASSLDTGTYEQYF
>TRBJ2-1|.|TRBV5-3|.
TGTGCCAGAAGCTTGGTTGCAGGTCCCTACAATGAGCAGTTCTTC
CARSLVAGPYNEQFF
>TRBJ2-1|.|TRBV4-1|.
TGCGCCAGCAGCCCCTCGGGACTGTTCTACTACAATGAGCAGTTCTTC
CASSPSGLFYYNEQFF
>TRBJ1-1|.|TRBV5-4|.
TGTGCCAGCAGCGCCGGACAGAGGAACACTGAAGCTTTCTTT
CASSAGQRNTEAFF
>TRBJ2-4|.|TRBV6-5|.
TGTGCCAGCAGTTACCGCGACCGGGAAAGAGACATTCAGTACTTC
CASSYRDRERDIQYF
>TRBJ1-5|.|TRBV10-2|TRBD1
TGCGCCAGCGGGTGGACAGGGGGCATGAGCAATCAGCCCCAGCATTTT
CASGWTGGMSNQPQHF
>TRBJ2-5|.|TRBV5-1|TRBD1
TGCGCCAGCAGCCTGACAGGGGGAACGGAGACCCAGTACTTC
CASSLTGGTETQYF
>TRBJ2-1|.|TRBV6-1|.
TGTGCCAGCAGACGGACAGCGGGGAATGAGCAGTTCTTC
CASRRTAGNEQFF
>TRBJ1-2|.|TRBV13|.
TGTGCCAGCAGCCCGACACCCGGGGACTACACCTTC
CASSPTPGDYTF
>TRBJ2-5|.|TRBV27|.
TGTGCCAGCAGTTCCCTTCGAGGGACCCAGTACTTC
CASSSLRGTQYF
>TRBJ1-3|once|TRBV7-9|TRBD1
TGTGCCAGCAGCTTAAGGGGGACAGGGTCCATCTCTGGAAACACCATATATTTT
CASSLRGTGSISGNTIYF
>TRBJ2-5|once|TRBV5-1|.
TGCGCCAGCAGCTTGGGACAATTAGGGACCCAGTACTTC
CASSLGQLGTQYF
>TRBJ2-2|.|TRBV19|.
TGTGCCAGTAGTACCGACCGAGGAGGCGGGGAGCTGTTTTTT
CASSTDRGGGELFF
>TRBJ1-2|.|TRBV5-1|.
TGCGCCAGCAGCTTTACAGAAAACTATGGCTACACCTTC
CASSFTENYGYTF
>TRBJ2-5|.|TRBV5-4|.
TGTGCCAGCAGCCGGGAGACACAAGAGACCCAGTACTTC
CASSRETQETQYF
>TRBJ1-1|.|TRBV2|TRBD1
TGTGCCAGCAGTGGGCAGGGGGCGGACACTGAAGCTTTCTTT
CASSGQGADTEAFF
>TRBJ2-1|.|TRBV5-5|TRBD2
TGTGCCGGGACTAGCGGGTTAGGTAATGAGCAGTTCTTC
CAGTSGLGNEQFF
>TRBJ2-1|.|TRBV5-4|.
TGTGCCAGCAGCCTGCCGGGTCCGGGGGATGAGCAGTTCTTC
CASSLPGPGDEQFF
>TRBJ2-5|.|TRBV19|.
TGTGCCAGTAGTGATCCCTACAGGGATTGGGAGACCCAGTACTTC
CASSDPYRDWETQYF
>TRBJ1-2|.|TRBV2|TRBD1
TGTGCCAGCAGTGTAACAGGGGGCGCATGGTCTCCCTATGGCTACACCTTC
CASSVTGGAWSPYGYTF
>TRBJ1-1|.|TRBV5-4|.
TGTGCCAGCAGCGCTCCTGGGCAGGGCAACACTGAAGCTTTCTTT
CASSAPGQGNTEAFF
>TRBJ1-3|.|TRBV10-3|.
TGTGCCATCAGCAAAGTCCCGACGGGCTCTGGAAACACCATATATTTT
CAISKVPTGSGNTIYF
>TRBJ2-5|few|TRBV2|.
TGTGCCAGCAGTCCACAAGAGACCCAGTACTTC
CASSPQETQYF
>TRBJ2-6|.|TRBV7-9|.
TGTTCCAGCAGCCTCCCGGCTGGGGCCAACGTCCTGACTTTC
CSSSLPAGANVLTF